The 28 T cell receptor beta chains reported below all come from one sample, sequenced in a study of T cells in women clearing cervical HPV infection. Here immunoSEQ multiplex PCR was the method, and the copy in TCRdb shows in-frame clones only, minus some. This sample's table has roughly 30,000 clones. Sequenced input: blood buffy coat. All receptors come from a woman aged 18-70 years with a cervical HPV16 infection that either progressed to CIN3+ or cleared (not recorded which).

As concerns this clone: The read gets to within 3 residues of the CDR3 end, and the germline J gene fills in the rest. This chain links TRBV5-1 with TRBJ2-7, with a weak D call TRBD1 (5 bases). Germline assignment: CDR1 SGHRS and CDR2 YFSETQ. CDR3 length equals 14 residues. V was pared by 1 base and J by 3 bases, with 11 bases between. The CDR3 bases that were read are TGCGCCAGCAGCTTGCAACCGGACAACTACGAG. It yields the protein CASSLQPDNYE. The whole CDR3 reads CASSLQPDNYEQYF.

Regarding this clone: The CDR3 extends 3 residues past the end of the read, so its final part is completed from the germline J gene. This sequence joins TRBV19 and TRBJ1-6; no clear D gene. The germline V gene encodes CDR1 LNHDA and CDR2 SQIVND (reference sequence). The CDR3 extends over 15 amino acids. Deletions cut 1 base from V and 6 bases from J, with 10 bases between. The CDR3 sequence is CASSIGGQANSPLHF. The CDR3 bases that were read are TGTGCCAGTAGTATAGGTGGGCAGGCTAATTCACCC.

Points on this clone: The read gets to within 3 residues of the CDR3 end, and the germline J gene fills in the rest. The chain carries TRBV29-1 and TRBJ1-1, with a possible D match to TRBD1 (6 bases). V lost 0 bases and J lost 6, with 14 bases in between. Germline CDR1 is SQVTM and CDR2 is ANQGSEA. CDR3 length: 14 amino acids. The sequenced part of the CDR3 DNA is TGCAGCGTTGAAGATCTTCCAGGGGTGTCTGAA. Encoded protein: CSVEDLPGVSE. The entire CDR3 protein reads CSVEDLPGVSEAFF.

Worth noting for this clone: The DNA ends 3 residues before the CDR3 does, and the rest of the CDR3 is filled in from the germline J gene. This chain uses TRBV7-3 with TRBJ1-2; D is perhaps TRBD1 (5 bases). V was clipped by 4 bases and J by 0 bases, with 9 bases between them. Germline V gives CDR1 SGHTA, CDR2 FQGTGA. The CDR3 covers 14 residues. CDR3 amino acids: CASSSGGSNYGYTF. CDR3 DNA (partial): TGTGCCAGCAGCTCCGGGGGATCTAACTATGGC.

About this clone itself: From the germline J gene comes the end of the CDR3, since the read stops 3 residues before it. The chain couples TRBV20-1 to TRBJ1-1; TRBD1 might be the D (5 bases). This CDR3 comprises 13 residues. CDR1 and CDR2 from the germline V gene are DFQATT and SNEGSKA (reference sequence). Trimming pared 3 bases from V and 5 bases from J, leaving 13 bases between. The chain's CDR3 is CSARAGSGTEAFF. The DNA read from the CDR3 is TGCAGTGCTAGGGCAGGGTCGGGTACTGAA.

For this clone: The DNA ends 3 residues before the CDR3 does, and the rest of the CDR3 is filled in from the germline J gene. The J gene is TRBJ2-5, the V gene TRBV20-1; a possible D gene is TRBD1 (6 bases). V shed 4 bases and J shed 5 bases, with 29 bases lying between them. This CDR3 region has 18 residues. Germline values: CDR1 DFQATT, CDR2 SNEGSKA (reference sequence). CDR3 DNA, as far as it was read: TGCAGTGCTACCCCGGGACACTCCCTTGGGATCCAAGGGGAGACC. It yields the protein CSATPGHSLGIQGET. The entire CDR3 reads CSATPGHSLGIQGETQYF.

Comment on this clone: The read ends 3 residues shy of where the CDR3 ends; the end is completed using the germline J gene. V usage is TRBV11-1 and J usage is TRBJ2-5, with TRBD2 matching over 9 bases. After removal of 4 bases from V and 4 bases from J, the junction contained 4 bases not matched to a gene. CDR3 length: 14 amino acids. The germline V gene has CDR1 SGHAT and CDR2 FQDESV (reference sequence). Partial CDR3 DNA: TGTGCCAGCAGCTCCGGGACTAGCCTAGAGACC. This encodes CASSSGTSLET. The full CDR3 sequence reads CASSSGTSLETQYF.

In regard to this clone: The read falls 3 residues short of the CDR3 end, and the missing part is taken from the germline J gene. The rearrangement joins TRBV2 to TRBJ2-2, with TRBD1 as a possible D gene (6 bases). Trimming stripped 6 bases from V and 5 bases from J, with 10 bases between. This CDR3 is built from 13 residues. Germline V gene sequence: CDR1 SNHLY, CDR2 FYNNEI. The CDR3 region is CASRERGTGELFF. CDR3 DNA (partial): TGTGCCAGCAGAGAAAGGGGGACCGGGGAG.

Worth noting for this clone: The read is 3 residues too short to cover the CDR3 end, so that end is filled in from the germline J gene. The J gene is TRBJ1-2, the V gene TRBV5-1, with TRBD1 matching 8 bases. The CDR3 has 15 residues. V shed 4 bases and J 5 bases; nucleotides not matched to a gene: 10. Per germline, CDR1 SGHRS and CDR2 YFSETQ. The chain's CDR3 is CASSQIDRGNYGYTF. The part of the CDR3 DNA that was read is TGCGCCAGCAGCCAAATTGACAGGGGTAATTATGGC.

A word on this clone: The sequence runs out 3 residues before the end of the CDR3; the remainder is reconstructed from the germline J gene. The same CDR3 is also encoded by other DNA sequences in this sample. The genes are TRBV5-1 and TRBJ2-1, with D possibly TRBD2 on 6 matching bases. The CDR3 is 15 amino acids. Trimming stripped 4 bases from V and 4 bases from J, with 15 bases between. Germline V gene data show CDR1 as SGHRS and CDR2 as YFSETQ. CDR3 in amino acids: CASSLGTSGYNEQFF. The covered CDR3 bases are TGCGCCAGCAGCCTCGGGACCAGCGGGTACAATGAG.

Remarks on this clone: The CDR3 extends 3 residues past the end of the read, so its final part is completed from the germline J gene. The chain combines TRBV20-1 with TRBJ1-2; a weak D match, TRBD1 (5 bases). The CDR3 has 13 residues. The V gene lost 0 bases and the J gene lost 7 bases, with 12 bases spanning the gap. The germline V gene encodes CDR1 DFQATT and CDR2 SNEGSKA (reference sequence). The sequenced CDR3 bases are TGCAGTGCTAGAGATGGGGCCCGAGCTGGC. It yields the protein CSARDGARAG. The CDR3 reads in full as CSARDGARAGYTF.

Turning to this clone: The CDR3 goes on 3 residues after the read ends, and that part is filled in from the germline J gene. V usage is TRBV2 and J usage is TRBJ1-1; D gene unclear. The CDR3 consists of 13 residues. The germline CDR1 and CDR2 sequences are SNHLY and FYNNEI. This CDR3 is CASSENLAGRAFF. CDR3 DNA (partial): TGTGCCAGCAGTGAAAACTTGGCGGGTCGA.

The CDR3 sequence is CASSEAWGRNQPQHF. CDR3 DNA, as far as it was read: TGTGCCAGCAGTGAAGCTTGGGGCCGCAATCAGCCC. V and J are TRBV6-1 and TRBJ1-5; perhaps TRBD1 as D (5 bases). The read comes to an end 3 residues before the CDR3 does, leaving the germline J gene to fill in the end. From germline, CDR1 is MNHNS and CDR2 SASEGT. The CDR3 length is 15 residues. V dropped 0 bases and J dropped 2 bases, with 8 bases sitting between them.

The CDR3: CASSLVAGGRQTQYF. The CDR3 bases that were read are TGTGCCAGCAGCTTAGTGGCAGGGGGCCGTCAGACC. The chain has TRBV11-3 and TRBJ2-5; the match to TRBD1 covers 8 bases. The read halts 3 residues ahead of the CDR3 end, with the missing end drawn from the germline J gene. The CDR3 spans 15 residues. Germline V gene data show CDR1 as SGHNT and CDR2 as YENEEA. V lost 1 base, J lost 6 bases, and 7 bases stayed unmatched. Full variable domain (rest looked up from reference TRBV11-3 and TRBJ2-5): EAGVVQSPRYKIIEKKQPVAFWCNPISGHNTLYWYLQNLGQGPELLIRYENEEAVDDSQLPKDRFSAERLKGVDSTLKIQPAELGDSAVYLCASSLVAGGRQTQYFGPGTRLLVL.

The DNA read from the CDR3 is TGTGCCAGCAGCTTGGGGGGGCGGGAGTCCTACGAG. Residues: CASSLGGRESYE. The full CDR3 protein reads CASSLGGRESYEQYF. The rearrangement uses TRBV5-4 and TRBJ2-7; weak D call: TRBD2 (7 bases). The CDR3 end falls 3 residues outside the read, so it is completed with the germline J gene. The CDR3 is 15 amino acids. Germline loops: CDR1 SGHNT, CDR2 YYREEE (reference sequence). Trimming shortened V by 0 bases and J by 1 base, and 11 bases separated the two germline ends. Complete variable domain (other parts from reference TRBV5-4 and TRBJ2-7): ETGVTQSPTHLIKTRGQQVTLRCSSQSGHNTVSWYQQALGQGPQFIFQYYREEENGRGNFPPRFSGLQFPNYSSELNVNALELDDSALYLCASSLGGRESYEQYFGPGTRLTVT.

CDR3 DNA (partial): TGCAGTGCTAGAGCCCTCAGGGAGAGCGGGGCCAACGTC. As protein: CSARALRESGANV. The complete CDR3 protein is CSARALRESGANVLTF. The rearrangement joins TRBV20-1 to TRBJ2-6; either TRBD1 or TRBD2 may supply D (5 bases each). The sequenced fragment ends 3 residues before the CDR3 boundary, so the rest is inferred from the germline J gene. The V gene's germline CDR1 is DFQATT and CDR2 SNEGSKA (reference sequence). V lost 1 base and J 4 bases, leaving 14 bases between the germline ends. This CDR3 spans 16 amino acids.

Notes on this clone: The read comes to an end 3 residues before the CDR3 does, leaving the germline J gene to fill in the end. The chain has TRBV18 and TRBJ2-2; D is possibly TRBD1 (6 bases). V gave up 2 bases and J gave up 6 bases, with 16 bases separating them. This CDR3 is 16 amino acids long. Looked up from germline, CDR1 is KGHSH and CDR2 is LQKENI. The CDR3 DNA, read in part, is TGTGCCAGCTCACCAGAACGACAGGACCTGGCCGGGGAG. Residues: CASSPERQDLAGE. The CDR3 reads in full as CASSPERQDLAGELFF.

Turning to this clone: From the germline J gene comes the end of the CDR3, since the read stops 3 residues before it. The rearrangement joins TRBV5-4 to TRBJ1-2; D gene uncertain. V dropped 1 base and J dropped 7 bases, with 14 bases sitting between them. The CDR3 loop spans 14 amino acids. CDR1 is SGHNT and CDR2 is YYREEE in the germline V gene (reference sequence). CDR3 bases read: TGTGCCAGCAGCTTGTATGGCGGGCTCGGTGGC. Its protein product is CASSLYGGLGG. The complete CDR3 sequence is CASSLYGGLGGYTF.

The sequenced part of the CDR3 DNA is TGTGCCACCAGTGACCTTAGAACGGCCTACAATGAG. It encodes CATSDLRTAYNE. The CDR3 reads in full as CATSDLRTAYNEQFF. This chain joins TRBV24-1 and TRBJ2-1; unclear D gene. The read stops 3 residues short of the end of the CDR3; the missing end is completed from the germline J gene. Germline-derived CDR1 and CDR2 are KGHDR and SFDVKD. The CDR3 totals 15 residues. The V gene lost 4 bases and the J gene lost 2 bases, with 11 bases spanning the gap.

Points on this clone: The observed sequence ends 3 residues before the CDR3 terminus, with the missing tail filled in from the germline J gene. The chain combines TRBV5-4 with TRBJ1-2; D is ambiguous. V lost 4 bases to trimming and J lost 7 bases, with 17 bases between them. From germline, CDR1 is SGHNT and CDR2 YYREEE (reference sequence). The CDR3 has 14 amino acids. CDR3 DNA (partial): TGTGCCAGCAGCACGATGGGCGTTCGGGGTGGC. Its protein is CASSTMGVRGG. The entire CDR3 sequence reads CASSTMGVRGGYTF.

By frequency, this clone registers medium-sized. With the read ending 3 residues before the CDR3 end, the germline J gene is used to fill in that end. The chain combines TRBV19 with TRBJ1-1; 8 bases line up with TRBD1. The length of the CDR3 is 11 residues. After removal of 10 bases from V and 5 bases from J, the junction contained 3 bases not matched to a gene. Germline V gene sequence: CDR1 LNHDA, CDR2 SQIVND (reference sequence). The covered CDR3 bases are TGTGCCAATACAGGGGGAACTGAA. Translated: CANTGGTE. The complete CDR3 protein is CANTGGTEAFF.

For this clone: The read is 3 residues too short to cover the CDR3 end, so that end is filled in from the germline J gene. The chain combines TRBV5-5 with TRBJ2-7; D gene ambiguous. Trimming stripped 4 bases from V and 3 bases from J, with 14 bases between. Germline CDR1 and CDR2: SGHKS and YYEKEE (reference sequence). The CDR3 is 14 amino acids. Partial CDR3 DNA: TGTGCCAGCAGCCCCCTAGGCACTTTCTACGAG. Protein product: CASSPLGTFYE. The complete CDR3 protein is CASSPLGTFYEQYF. The complete variable domain, with remaining parts taken from reference TRBV5-5 and TRBJ2-7, reads DAGVTQSPTHLIKTRGQQVTLRCSPISGHKSVSWYQQVLGQGPQFIFQYYEKEERGRGNFPDRFSARQFPNYSSELNVNALLLGDSALYLCASSPLGTFYEQYFGPGTRLTVT.

Concerning this clone itself: The observed sequence ends 3 residues before the CDR3 terminus, with the missing tail filled in from the germline J gene. The chain has TRBV20-1 and TRBJ2-7; TRBD1 matches at 8 bases. Trimming took 5 bases from V and 3 from J; bases not matched to a gene: 9. Germline CDR1 and CDR2: DFQATT and SNEGSKA (reference sequence). The CDR3 has 14 residues. CDR3 bases read: TGCAGTGCTTCGAGGTCCAGGGGGCACTACGAG. It codes for CSASRSRGHYE. The full-length CDR3 reads as CSASRSRGHYEQYF.

On this clone: The sequenced fragment ends 3 residues before the CDR3 boundary, so the rest is inferred from the germline J gene. The V and J genes are TRBV18 and TRBJ1-6; 8 bases align to TRBD1. This CDR3 comprises 18 residues. V shed 3 bases and J 7 bases; nucleotides not matched to a gene: 14. Per the germline V gene, CDR1 is KGHSH and CDR2 is LQKENI. The CDR3 loop reads CASSPYVLNRGMNSPLHF. Partial CDR3 DNA: TGTGCCAGCTCACCGTACGTACTAAACAGGGGGATGAATTCACCC.

Incomplete CDR3 DNA: TGTGCCAGCAGCCCCCTTTTGGGCCCGAACACTGAA. It yields the protein CASSPLLGPNTE. The full CDR3 sequence reads CASSPLLGPNTEAFF. This chain links TRBV7-3 with TRBJ1-1; D unresolved. The CDR3 is cut off 3 residues early in the read; its end comes from the germline J gene. CDR1 and CDR2 from the germline V gene are SGHTA and FQGTGA. The CDR3 totals 15 residues. V lost 5 bases and J lost 1, with 14 bases in between.

To note about this clone: The CDR3 goes on 3 residues after the read ends, and that part is filled in from the germline J gene. The rearrangement uses TRBV19 and TRBJ2-7, with 8 bases that match TRBD2. This CDR3 spans 15 amino acids. Per germline, CDR1 LNHDA and CDR2 SQIVND (reference sequence). Losses at the gene ends were 4 bases for V and 4 bases for J; bases not matched to a gene: 9. The DNA read from the CDR3 is TGTGCCAGTAGTACCGCGGGAGGCCAACCGTACGAG. Residues: CASSTAGGQPYE. The entire CDR3 reads CASSTAGGQPYEQYF.

Note on this clone: With the read ending 3 residues before the CDR3 end, the germline J gene is used to fill in that end. The J gene is TRBJ1-2, the V gene TRBV6-2 or TRBV6-3; 9 bases map to TRBD1. The CDR3 is 14 residues long. CDR1 and CDR2 (germline): MNHEY, SVGEGT. After removal of 6 bases from V and 6 bases from J, the junction contained 8 bases not matched to a gene. The CDR3 DNA, read in part, is TGTGCCAGCAGGGATACAGGGGGCGCAAATGGC. Its protein product is CASRDTGGANG. The whole CDR3 sequence reads CASRDTGGANGYTF.

Note on this clone: The CDR3 end falls 3 residues outside the read, so it is completed with the germline J gene. This chain uses TRBV10-3 with TRBJ2-7; 12 nucleotides align to TRBD1. This CDR3 is 14 amino acids long. Germline values: CDR1 ENHRY, CDR2 SYGVKD. Germline trimming cut 3 bases from V and 5 bases from J; bases unmatched to any gene: 2. The CDR3 protein is CAISDGTGGDEQYF. CDR3 DNA (partial): TGTGCCATCAGTGACGGGACAGGGGGCGACGAG.